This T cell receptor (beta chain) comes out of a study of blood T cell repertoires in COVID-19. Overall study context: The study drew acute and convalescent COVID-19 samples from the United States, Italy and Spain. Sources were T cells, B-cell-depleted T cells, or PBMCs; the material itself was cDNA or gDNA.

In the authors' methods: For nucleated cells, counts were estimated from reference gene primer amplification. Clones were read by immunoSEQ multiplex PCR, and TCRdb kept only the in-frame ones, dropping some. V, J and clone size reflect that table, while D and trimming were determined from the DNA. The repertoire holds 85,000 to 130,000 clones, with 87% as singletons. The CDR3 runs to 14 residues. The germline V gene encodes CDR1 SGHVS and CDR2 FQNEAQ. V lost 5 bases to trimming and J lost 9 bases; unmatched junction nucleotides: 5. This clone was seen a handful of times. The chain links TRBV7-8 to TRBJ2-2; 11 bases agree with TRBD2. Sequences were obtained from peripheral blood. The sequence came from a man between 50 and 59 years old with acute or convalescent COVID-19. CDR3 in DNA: TGTGCCAGCAGCGGTTTAGCGGGAGGGTGGGAGCTGTTTTTT. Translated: CASSGLAGGWELFF.